These 11 T cell receptor beta chains came from one sample sequenced in a study of T cells in Graves' hyperthyroidism and ophthalmopathy. RNA transcripts yielded amplified TCR beta CDR3 regions. During a first-round RT-PCR of the TCR CDR3, the HTBI primer set was used. Each CDR3 protein gets one entry after TCRdb re-called the multiplex PCR reads with MiXCR. Found here are hundreds of thousands of distinct CDR3 sequences, roughly 14% of them singletons; the top ten hold about 4%. The specimen was blood. The receptors shown here come from a woman aged 40 to 50 with Graves' ophthalmopathy.

The sample holds many counts of this clonotype. The CDR3 DNA is TGTGCCAGCAGCCCTTCCGGGTCAACGGGCTATGGCTACACCTTC. The encoded protein is CASSPSGSTGYGYTF. The J gene is TRBJ1-2, the V gene TRBV12-3 or TRBV12-4; no clear D. The CDR3 length is 15 residues. V lost 6 bases and J lost 4, with 18 bases in between.

This sequence joins TRBV12-3 or TRBV12-4 and TRBJ2-7; D is undetermined. The CDR3 spans 12 residues. V was shortened by 3 bases and J by 6 bases, with 9 bases between the two germline ends. The CDR3 DNA reads as TGTGCCAGCAGTTTCACCCGGGTCGAGCAGTACTTC. Encoded protein: CASSFTRVEQYF.

This clonotype was detected many times. The chain has TRBV12-3 or TRBV12-4 and TRBJ2-7, with D possibly TRBD1 on 5 matching bases. Deletions cut 3 bases from V and 5 bases from J, with 17 bases between. The CDR3 consists of 15 residues. The CDR3 region has the DNA TGTGCCAGCAGTTTGCGACCGGCGGCAGGGAACGAGCAGTACTTC. Residues: CASSLRPAAGNEQYF.

This clonotype occurred many times. The chain's CDR3 is CASSIGGGGGTEAFF. The CDR3 nucleotides read TGTGCCAGTAGTATAGGCGGGGGAGGTGGAACTGAAGCTTTCTTT. The chain joins TRBV19 to TRBJ1-1, with D perhaps TRBD1 (5 bases). Per the germline V gene, CDR1 is LNHDA and CDR2 is SQIVND (reference sequence). Trimming pared 1 base from V and 5 bases from J, leaving 14 bases between. There are 15 residues in the CDR3.

This clonotype was seen many times. The rearrangement joins TRBV15 to TRBJ2-5; TRBD1 matches 9 bases. CDR1 and CDR2 (germline): LNHNV, YYDKDF (reference sequence). The CDR3 is made up of 16 amino acids. J lost 5 bases, V lost 0 bases, and 7 bases had no gene match. CDR3 coding DNA: TGTGCCACCAGCAGAGATGCGGGGACAGGGATGGAGACCCAGTACTTC. It specifies CATSRDAGTGMETQYF.

This clonotype was seen repeatedly, ten times or more. The chain carries TRBV19 and TRBJ2-2; possibly TRBD2 for D (7 bases). V was clipped by 4 bases and J by 3 bases, with 18 bases between them. Germline V gene lookup returns CDR1 LNHDA and CDR2 SQIVND (reference sequence). The CDR3 has 17 residues. DNA of the CDR3: TGTGCCAGTAGTAGGGGGGGGGCGAACGAGGACACCGGGGAGCTGTTTTTT. Protein: CASSRGGANEDTGELFF.

This clonotype was recorded at least ten times. This chain joins TRBV7-2 and TRBJ2-7; possible D gene TRBD1, 7 bases. The ends were cut back, 0 bases at V and 2 bases at J, with 14 bases in the middle. CDR1 and CDR2 (germline): SGHTA, FQGNSA. CDR3 length: 16 residues. CDR3 sequence (DNA): TGTGCCAGCAGCTTAGCCGGAGGGGGCAGTGCCTACGAGCAGTACTTC. It is translated as CASSLAGGGSAYEQYF. Looking up the rest from reference TRBV7-2 and TRBJ2-7 gives the full variable domain: GAGVSQSPSNKVTEKGKDVELRCDPISGHTALYWYRQSLGQGLEFLIYFQGNSAPDKSGLPSDRFSAERTGGSVSTLTIQRTQQEDSAVYLCASSLAGGGSAYEQYFGPGTRLTVT.

This clonotype was recorded many times. J is TRBJ1-1 and V is TRBV12-3 or TRBV12-4; TRBD1 agrees at 11 bases. J gave up 6 bases and V 0 bases, and 18 bases lay outside the gene matches. The CDR3 totals 20 residues. The CDR3 region is CASSLADRGRIEGLNAEAFF. CDR3 coding DNA: TGTGCCAGCAGTTTAGCGGACAGGGGGCGCATTGAGGGTCTAAATGCTGAAGCTTTCTTT.

This clonotype came up many times. The chain has TRBV10-1 and TRBJ2-7; possible D gene TRBD1, 6 bases. Trimming pared 6 bases from V and 2 bases from J, leaving 14 bases between. Germline-derived CDR1 and CDR2 are WNHNN and SYGVQD (reference sequence). The CDR3 runs 14 residues. In DNA form, the CDR3 reads TGCGCCAGCAGCGGAGACAGGCATGCCTACGAGCAGTACTTC. This gives the protein CASSGDRHAYEQYF.

In this sample, this clonotype turned up a few times. This chain links TRBV29-1 with TRBJ2-7, with 8 bases fitting TRBD1. V was clipped by 0 bases and J by 4 bases; unmatched bases: 5. Germline lookup yields CDR1 SQVTM and CDR2 ANQGSEA. This CDR3 comprises 14 residues. The DNA of the CDR3 is TGCAGCGTTGAAGATAGCCGGACAGGGTACGAGCAGTACTTC. This gives the protein CSVEDSRTGYEQYF.

The V gene is TRBV19, the J gene TRBJ1-1; D not certain. Per germline, CDR1 LNHDA and CDR2 SQIVND (reference sequence). The CDR3 consists of 14 residues. V lost 2 bases and J 1 base, leaving 8 bases between the germline ends. CDR3 residues: CASSITHPNTEAFF. In DNA form, the CDR3 reads TGTGCCAGTAGTATAACTCACCCGAACACTGAAGCTTTCTTT.